The present TCR beta chain was sequenced within a study of cytomegalovirus exposure and HLA in healthy donors. Use of 60 Vbeta and 13 Jbeta primers characterized the PCR. The repertoire was sequenced with immunoSEQ multiplex PCR; TCRdb's copy has only in-frame clones and lacks some. The sample gives just under 150,000 clones, 65% to 90% of which show up once; 2.9% is in the top ten. A word on this clone: The antigen is unknown.

General study results and limits: One variant, a missense change in DCLRE1C, was linked in a later analysis to TCR beta V- and J-gene trimming. A highly shared variant cluster was judged a likely technical artifact.

This sequence was found in a woman in her 30s in good health and CMV-seronegative. Material for sequencing was PBMCs.

The CDR3 spells CASSPRTGGSQETQYF. CDR3 DNA sequence: TGTGCCAGCAGCCCCCGGACAGGCGGTAGCCAAGAGACCCAGTACTTC. This chain joins TRBV11-1 and TRBJ2-5, with 7 bases matching TRBD1. J gave up 1 base and V 5 bases, and 10 bases lay outside the gene matches. Per the germline V gene, CDR1 is SGHAT and CDR2 is FQDESV (reference sequence). The CDR3 sequence is 16 residues long.